These T cell receptor beta chains were read from a single sample in a study of blood T cell repertoires in COVID-19. Method: immunoSEQ multiplex PCR; TCRdb's copy keeps in-frame clones and lacks some. The table lists about 270,000 clones, roughly 86% of them singletons, with roughly 2.6% in the top ten. Sequencing was carried out using PBMCs or T cells enriched from blood (not recorded which). Source of these receptors: a woman aged 18 to 35 who had recovered from COVID-19. Each CDR3 is given with its conserved first and last residue. D genes are given only for firm matches.

j_call	v_call	cdr3_length	d_call	cdr3_aa
TRBJ2-7	TRBV5-1	15	TRBD1	CASSPWDRGAYEQYF
TRBJ1-2	TRBV7-2	13	NA	CASSYPVRDGYTF
TRBJ1-2	TRBV7-8	13	NA	CASSYAFTGGYTF
TRBJ2-1	TRBV11-2	12	NA	CASSLDRLEQFF
TRBJ1-2	TRBV3-1/TRBV3-2	13	TRBD1	CASSQGAGGGYTF
TRBJ2-7	TRBV10-3	15	NA	CAISITLTDSYEQYF
TRBJ1-1	TRBV2	14	TRBD1	CASREDRVVTEAFF
TRBJ2-3	TRBV6-2/TRBV6-3	15	NA	CASSSYGETVDTQYF
TRBJ2-7	TRBV30	13	NA	CAWSPGTLGEQYF
TRBJ1-2	TRBV10-3	24	NA	CAISESIRFGTNRTHRTVGYGYTF
TRBJ2-1	TRBV5-1	12	NA	CASSPDRNEQFF
TRBJ1-5	TRBV19	21	NA	CASSIGRRRGLLHPSNQPQHF
TRBJ1-4	TRBV5-1	15	TRBD1	CASRGGQKENEKLFF
TRBJ2-5	TRBV9	15	TRBD2	CASSVDIAGGGTQYF
TRBJ1-2	TRBV12-3/TRBV12-4	13	NA	CASSLGGGEGYTF
TRBJ2-5	TRBV9	14	NA	CASSVGAGSETQYF
TRBJ2-3	TRBV28	17	TRBD2	CASSSAGGQMGTDTQYF
TRBJ2-2	TRBV6-6	15	TRBD2	CASSSSGRMSGELFF
TRBJ2-5	TRBV5-1	16	TRBD2	CASSLGGTSAQETQYF
TRBJ1-2	TRBV19	15	TRBD1	CASSIRRDRSYGYTF
TRBJ1-5	TRBV28	15	TRBD1	CASNTGGDSNQPQHF
TRBJ2-2	TRBV6-6	15	NA	CASSLLASNTGELFF
TRBJ2-3	TRBV10-1	15	TRBD1	CASSEAGGPTDTQYF
TRBJ2-1	TRBV29-1	14	NA	CSVAGRGLYNEQFF
TRBJ2-5	TRBV27	17	TRBD2	CASSSFWGSGPSETQYF
TRBJ1-2	TRBV18	13	NA	CASSHDSLYGYTF
TRBJ2-7	TRBV6-6	12	NA	CASSSGAHEQYF